This is a list of T cell receptor beta chains from one sample in a study of shared clonotypes between healthy human individuals. The data were produced by immunoSEQ multiplex PCR, yet TCRdb's version contains in-frame clones alone and is incomplete. Here the sample spans about 2.4 million clones, more than 85% being singletons. The sample comprised naive CD4+ T cells from PBMCs. These receptors all stem from a man aged 18 to 29 in good health. Some clones in this sample may be carry-over from other donors' samples. The CDR3 runs from the conserved cysteine through the conserved F or W. The D gene is left open where the match is weak. The size of a clone is reported for some rows only, either as once, few or many, or as a class for expanded clones.

CDR3 protein: CASKGQGLDTQYF
CDR3 DNA: TGTGCCAGCAAGGGTCAGGGGCTGGATACGCAGTATTTT
V gene: TRBV6-6
clone size: once
D gene: .
J gene: TRBJ2-3

CDR3 protein: CASSFSSRGQGGTQYF
CDR3 DNA: TGTGCCAGCAGCTTCTCGTCAAGGGGGCAAGGCGGGACCCAGTACTTC
V gene: TRBV7-8
clone size: .
D gene: TRBD1
J gene: TRBJ2-5

CDR3 protein: CASSGRTGGSDTQYF
CDR3 DNA: TGTGCCAGCAGTGGAAGGACAGGGGGTTCAGATACGCAGTATTTT
V gene: TRBV6-6
clone size: .
D gene: TRBD1
J gene: TRBJ2-3

CDR3 protein: CASTYFGGTGNYGYTF
CDR3 DNA: TGTGCCAGCACCTATTTCGGTGGGACAGGGAACTATGGCTACACCTTC
V gene: TRBV28
clone size: .
D gene: TRBD1
J gene: TRBJ1-2

CDR3 protein: CASSLRGQGRYEQYF
CDR3 DNA: TGTGCCAGCAGCTTACGGGGACAGGGGAGGTACGAGCAGTACTTC
V gene: TRBV11-2
clone size: .
D gene: TRBD1
J gene: TRBJ2-7

CDR3 protein: CSVGLADEQYF
CDR3 DNA: TGCAGCGTCGGACTAGCGGACGAGCAGTACTTC
V gene: TRBV29-1
clone size: .
D gene: TRBD2
J gene: TRBJ2-7

CDR3 protein: CASSLFYRISYNEQFF
CDR3 DNA: TGTGCCAGCAGTTTATTCTACAGAATCTCCTACAATGAGCAGTTCTTC
V gene: TRBV28
clone size: .
D gene: .
J gene: TRBJ2-1

CDR3 protein: CASSSPWLEAFF
CDR3 DNA: TGTGCCAGCTCATCCCCCTGGCTTGAAGCTTTCTTT
V gene: TRBV28
clone size: .
D gene: .
J gene: TRBJ1-1

CDR3 protein: CASSQDRFGQFF
CDR3 DNA: TGTGCCAGCAGCCAAGATCGGTTCGGGCAGTTCTTC
V gene: TRBV4-2
clone size: .
D gene: .
J gene: TRBJ2-1

CDR3 protein: CASSLRTVLSGNTIYF
CDR3 DNA: TGTGCCAGCAGCTTACGGACAGTCCTCTCTGGAAACACCATATATTTT
V gene: TRBV5-6
clone size: .
D gene: .
J gene: TRBJ1-3

CDR3 protein: CASSLAPWETQYF
CDR3 DNA: TGCGCCAGCAGCTTGGCCCCGTGGGAGACCCAGTACTTC
V gene: TRBV5-1
clone size: once
D gene: .
J gene: TRBJ2-5

CDR3 protein: CASSVTGTSGNEQFF
CDR3 DNA: TGTGCCAGCAGCGTAACCGGGACTAGCGGGAATGAGCAGTTCTTC
V gene: TRBV9
clone size: .
D gene: TRBD2
J gene: TRBJ2-1

CDR3 protein: CASSPTRSSYNEQFF
CDR3 DNA: TGTGCCAGCTCACCAACCAGAAGCTCCTACAATGAGCAGTTCTTC
V gene: TRBV18
clone size: .
D gene: .
J gene: TRBJ2-1

CDR3 protein: CASSRRLAGGSSYEQYF
CDR3 DNA: TGTGCCAGCAGCCGAAGACTAGCGGGAGGTAGCTCCTACGAGCAGTACTTC
V gene: TRBV4-2
clone size: .
D gene: TRBD2
J gene: TRBJ2-7

CDR3 protein: CASSLQVQNTEAFF
CDR3 DNA: TGTGCCAGCAGCTTACAAGTGCAGAACACTGAAGCTTTCTTT
V gene: TRBV7-9
clone size: .
D gene: .
J gene: TRBJ1-1

CDR3 protein: CASSAGTSSYEQYF
CDR3 DNA: TGTGCCAGCAGCGCCGGGACTAGCAGCTACGAGCAGTACTTC
V gene: TRBV9
clone size: .
D gene: TRBD2
J gene: TRBJ2-7

CDR3 protein: CASSRTTVNTEAFF
CDR3 DNA: TGCGCCAGCAGCCGTACGACCGTGAACACTGAAGCTTTCTTT
V gene: TRBV5-1
clone size: few
D gene: .
J gene: TRBJ1-1

CDR3 protein: CASSLFEETQYF
CDR3 DNA: TGTGCCAGCAGCTTGTTTGAAGAGACCCAGTACTTC
V gene: TRBV5-4
clone size: .
D gene: .
J gene: TRBJ2-5

CDR3 protein: CASSPLYSRERQYF
CDR3 DNA: TGTGCCAGCAGCCCCCTTTACTCGCGGGAACGGCAGTATTTT
V gene: TRBV5-4
clone size: .
D gene: .
J gene: TRBJ2-3

CDR3 protein: CASSSPAGLRTQYF
CDR3 DNA: TGTGCCAGCAGTTCCCCTGCGGGGCTTCGAACGCAGTATTTT
V gene: TRBV6-5
clone size: .
D gene: .
J gene: TRBJ2-3

CDR3 protein: CASRIKGGQPHEQYF
CDR3 DNA: TGTGCCAGCAGAATTAAGGGTGGCCAACCCCACGAGCAGTACTTC
V gene: TRBV6-5
clone size: .
D gene: .
J gene: TRBJ2-7

CDR3 protein: CASTSAGQLSSYNEQFF
CDR3 DNA: TGTGCCAGTACTAGTGCGGGACAATTAAGCTCCTACAATGAGCAGTTCTTC
V gene: TRBV28
clone size: .
D gene: .
J gene: TRBJ2-1

CDR3 protein: CASSPVIGFETQYF
CDR3 DNA: TGTGCCAGCTCACCTGTGATAGGTTTTGAGACCCAGTACTTC
V gene: TRBV18
clone size: .
D gene: .
J gene: TRBJ2-5

CDR3 protein: CASSGTSGSYEQYF
CDR3 DNA: TGCGCCAGCAGCGGGACTAGCGGCTCCTACGAGCAGTACTTC
V gene: TRBV5-1
clone size: few
D gene: TRBD2
J gene: TRBJ2-7

CDR3 protein: CASSPILAGDEQYF
CDR3 DNA: TGTGCCAGCAGCCCTATCTTGGCGGGAGACGAGCAGTACTTC
V gene: TRBV7-9
clone size: .
D gene: TRBD2
J gene: TRBJ2-7

CDR3 protein: CASSFPRQGTEQYF
CDR3 DNA: TGTGCCAGCAGTTTTCCCCGACAGGGAACCGAGCAGTACTTC
V gene: TRBV28
clone size: .
D gene: TRBD1
J gene: TRBJ2-7

CDR3 protein: CASSPGTDNYGYTF
CDR3 DNA: TGCGCCAGCAGCCCGGGGACGGATAACTATGGCTACACCTTC
V gene: TRBV5-1
clone size: .
D gene: .
J gene: TRBJ1-2

CDR3 protein: CASSWDRAIGELFF
CDR3 DNA: TGTGCCAGCAGCTGGGACAGGGCAATCGGGGAGCTGTTTTTT
V gene: TRBV5-4
clone size: .
D gene: TRBD1
J gene: TRBJ2-2

CDR3 protein: CASKPGWTGTGQPQHF
CDR3 DNA: TGCGCCAGCAAACCGGGTTGGACAGGGACCGGTCAGCCCCAGCATTTT
V gene: TRBV4-1
clone size: .
D gene: TRBD1
J gene: TRBJ1-5

CDR3 protein: CASSRQGANTEAFF
CDR3 DNA: TGTGCCAGCAGCCGACAGGGGGCGAACACTGAAGCTTTCTTT
V gene: TRBV6-5
clone size: .
D gene: TRBD1
J gene: TRBJ1-1

CDR3 protein: CSVGSGRAGDEQFF
CDR3 DNA: TGCAGCGTTGGCAGCGGGAGGGCCGGGGATGAGCAGTTCTTC
V gene: TRBV29-1
clone size: once
D gene: TRBD2
J gene: TRBJ2-1

CDR3 protein: CASSRKSGTSGYEQYF
CDR3 DNA: TGTGCCAGCAGCCGAAAATCCGGGACTAGCGGCTACGAGCAGTACTTC
V gene: TRBV5-4
clone size: .
D gene: TRBD2
J gene: TRBJ2-7

CDR3 protein: CASSPGRGISYEQYF
CDR3 DNA: TGCGCCAGCAGCCCCGGACGTGGGATCTCCTACGAGCAGTACTTC
V gene: TRBV5-1
clone size: .
D gene: .
J gene: TRBJ2-7

CDR3 protein: CASSYSGVTNEKLFF
CDR3 DNA: TGTGCCAGCAGTTACTCCGGGGTAACTAATGAAAAACTGTTTTTT
V gene: TRBV6-5
clone size: .
D gene: .
J gene: TRBJ1-4